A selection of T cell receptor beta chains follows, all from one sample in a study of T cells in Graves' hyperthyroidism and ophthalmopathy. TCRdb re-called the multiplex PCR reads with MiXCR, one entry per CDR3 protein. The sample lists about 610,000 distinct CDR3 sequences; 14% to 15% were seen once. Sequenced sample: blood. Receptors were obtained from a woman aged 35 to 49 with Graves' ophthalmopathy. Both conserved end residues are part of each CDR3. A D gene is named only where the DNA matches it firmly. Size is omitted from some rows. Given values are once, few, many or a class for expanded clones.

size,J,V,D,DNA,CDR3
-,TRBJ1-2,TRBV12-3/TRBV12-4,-,TGTGCCAGCAGTCCGTCCGGGACTGTCTATGGCTACACCTTC,CASSPSGTVYGYTF
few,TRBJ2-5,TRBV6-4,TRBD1,TGTGCCAGCAGACTTACAGGGGTCCAAGAGACCCAGTACTTC,CASRLTGVQETQYF
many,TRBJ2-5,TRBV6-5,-,TGTGCCAGCATTAAACAAGGACTGAAAGAGACCCAGTACTTC,CASIKQGLKETQYF
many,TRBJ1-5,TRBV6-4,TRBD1,TGTGCCAGCACTCACAGGGGCCGCGAATATAGCAATCAGCCCCAGCATTTT,CASTHRGREYSNQPQHF
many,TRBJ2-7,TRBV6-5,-,TGTGCCAGCAGCCGCACTAGCTACTACGAGCAGTACTTC,CASSRTSYYEQYF
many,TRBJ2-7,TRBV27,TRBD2,TGTGCCAGCAGTTTAGGTTCTAGCGGGAGGGTCTACGAGCAGTACTTC,CASSLGSSGRVYEQYF
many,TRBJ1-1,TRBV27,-,TGTGCCAGCAGTTTTTCAGGGTCTAAAACTGAAGCTTTCTTT,CASSFSGSKTEAFF
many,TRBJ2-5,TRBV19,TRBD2,TGTGCCAGTAGAGTCCGGGAGGGAGCGTGGGCCCAGTACTTC,CASRVREGAWAQYF
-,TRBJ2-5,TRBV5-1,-,TGCGCCAGCAGCCCCGAACACAGGGACCAAGAGACCCAGTACTTC,CASSPEHRDQETQYF
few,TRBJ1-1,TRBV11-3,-,TGTGCCAGCAGCTTAGATCACGGGCGTTTCACTGAAGCTTTCTTT,CASSLDHGRFTEAFF
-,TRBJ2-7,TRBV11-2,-,TGTGCCAGCAGCTTAGTAGGGGCAATTCCTTCCTACGAGCAGTACTTC,CASSLVGAIPSYEQYF
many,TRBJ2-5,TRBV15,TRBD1,TGTGCCACCACCGACAGGGGCAGGGGGGATGAGACCCAGTACTTC,CATTDRGRGDETQYF
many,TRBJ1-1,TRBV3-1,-,TGTGCCAGCAGCCAGTCCGAGAAGAGCACTGAAGCTTTCTTT,CASSQSEKSTEAFF
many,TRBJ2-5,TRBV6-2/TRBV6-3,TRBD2,TGTGCCAGCAGTTACTCCCAGCGGGAGGATCAAGAGACCCAGTACTTC,CASSYSQREDQETQYF
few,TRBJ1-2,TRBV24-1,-,TGTGCCACCAGTGATTTGAGACAGCACTATGGCTACACCTTC,CATSDLRQHYGYTF
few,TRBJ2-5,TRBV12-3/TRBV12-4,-,TGTGCCAGCAGTGGCCGGGCGACTGCAGAGACCCAGTACTTC,CASSGRATAETQYF
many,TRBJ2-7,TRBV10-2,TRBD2,TGCGCCAGCAGGACTAGCGGGGTCTCCTACGAGCAGTACTTC,CASRTSGVSYEQYF
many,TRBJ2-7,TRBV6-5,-,TGTGCCAGCAGTTACGAGCGTAGCTCCTACGAGCAGTACTTC,CASSYERSSYEQYF
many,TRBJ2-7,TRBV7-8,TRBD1,TGTGCCAGCAGCTTAGGGTTGGGACAGGCCTCCTACGAGCAGTACTTC,CASSLGLGQASYEQYF
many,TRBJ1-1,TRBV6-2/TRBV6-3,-,TGTGCCAGCAGTTACTCGGAGCGAGGACCCGTGAACACTGAAGCTTTCTTT,CASSYSERGPVNTEAFF
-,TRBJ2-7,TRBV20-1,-,TGCAGTGCTAGCCCCAGACTAGGAATCGACGAGCAGTACTTC,CSASPRLGIDEQYF
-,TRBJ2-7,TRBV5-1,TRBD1,TGCGCCAGCAGCCGGGACAGGGCGAGGTCCGAGCAGTACTTC,CASSRDRARSEQYF
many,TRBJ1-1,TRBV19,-,TGTGCCAGTACCCAGGACCGGTGGAGGTACACTGAAGCTTTCTTT,CASTQDRWRYTEAFF
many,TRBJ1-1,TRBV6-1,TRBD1,TGTGCCAGCAGTGACAGGGGGCGAAGTGAAGCTTTCTTT,CASSDRGRSEAFF
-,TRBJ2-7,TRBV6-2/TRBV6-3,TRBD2,TGTGCCAGCACTTTAGAACTAGCGGGAGCTGACGAGCGGTACTTC,CASTLELAGADERYF
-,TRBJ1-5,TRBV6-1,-,TGTGCCAGCAGGACGACTGGGGGGAGCAATCAGCCCCAGCATTTT,CASRTTGGSNQPQHF
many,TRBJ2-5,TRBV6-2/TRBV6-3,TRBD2,TGCGCCAGCAGTTACGACGGGAGGTTCCGAGAGACCCAGTACTTC,CASSYDGRFRETQYF
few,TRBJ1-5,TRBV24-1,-,TGTGCCAGCAGCCTCTCAGGACAAAATCAGCCTCAGCATTTT,CASSLSGQNQPQHF
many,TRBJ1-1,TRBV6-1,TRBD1,TGTGCCAGCACCTTGGGGGCAGGGGGTGAAGCTTTCTTT,CASTLGAGGEAFF
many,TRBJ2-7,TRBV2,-,TGTGCCAGCAGTGACGGGATCTACGAGCAGTACTTC,CASSDGIYEQYF
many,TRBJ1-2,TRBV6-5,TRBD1,TGTGCCAGCAGTTACGCGTCGGGACAGGGAGGCTACACCTTC,CASSYASGQGGYTF
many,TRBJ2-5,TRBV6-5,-,TGTGCCAGCAGTTATTCGGAGCGGGAGACCCAGTACTTC,CASSYSERETQYF
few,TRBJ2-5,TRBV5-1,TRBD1,TGCGCCAGCAGCTTTGAGGACAGGGCGCAGACCCAGTACTTC,CASSFEDRAQTQYF
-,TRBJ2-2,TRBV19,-,TGTGCCAGTAGTATCAGGCAAGTCACCGGGGAGCTGTTTTTT,CASSIRQVTGELFF
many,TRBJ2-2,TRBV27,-,TGTGCCAGCAGCCGGAGGGCCGGGGAGCTGTTTTTT,CASSRRAGELFF
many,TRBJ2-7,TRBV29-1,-,TGCAGCGTTGACCTCATCCAGGAAGGCGAGCAGTACTTC,CSVDLIQEGEQYF
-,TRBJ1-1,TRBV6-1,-,TGTGCCAGCAGCCCCGGGACACTGGAAGAAGCTTTCTTT,CASSPGTLEEAFF